The 16 T cell receptor beta chains below all came from one sample that was sequenced in a study of blood T cell repertoires in COVID-19. The assay was immunoSEQ multiplex PCR, and TCRdb's table has in-frame clones only and misses some. The sample records about 150,000 clones, about 80% being singletons. Source material: peripheral blood. These receptors were obtained from a human donor in a cohort sampled during active COVID-19.

This clone was observed a single time. The junction differs from germline at one of its ends, possibly a read error. The chain uses TRBV6-5 and TRBJ1-4, with 10 positions matching TRBD1. Germline CDR1 and CDR2: MNHEY and SVGAGI. The CDR3 runs 11 residues. CDR3 sequence (DNA): TGTGCCAGCGGGGGACAGGGGTACGTGATTTTT. This encodes CASGGQGYVIF.

This chain connects TRBV29-1 to TRBJ2-7, with D possibly TRBD2 on 5 matching bases. Trimming pared 2 bases from V and 4 bases from J, leaving 12 bases between. The CDR3 loop spans 13 amino acids. Germline CDR1 reads SQVTM; CDR2 reads ANQGSEA. CDR3 DNA: TGCAGCGTTGAAACGGGGAGAATGTACGAGCAGTACTTC. As protein: CSVETGRMYEQYF.

This clone was picked up many times. This chain joins TRBV2 and TRBJ2-2; TRBD2 is a possible D gene (5 bases). CDR1 SNHLY and CDR2 FYNNEI come from the germline V gene. CDR3 length equals 15 residues. The V end was cut by 7 bases, the J end by 2 bases, with 14 bases between. CDR3 protein: CASTLRGTNTGELFF. In DNA form, the CDR3 reads TGTGCCAGCACCCTACGGGGTACTAACACCGGGGAGCTGTTTTTT.

This chain uses TRBV18 with TRBJ2-7; 11 nucleotides agree with TRBD2. The germline V gene encodes CDR1 KGHSH and CDR2 LQKENI. V trimming: 5 bases; J trimming: 4 bases; junction bases outside the gene matches: 10. This CDR3 comprises 16 residues. The CDR3 loop reads CASSGGGTSGHYEQYV. For the CDR3, the DNA is TGTGCCAGCTCAGGGGGCGGGACTAGCGGCCATTACGAGCAGTACGTC.

The CDR3 reads CASSYPQGARGYTF. The CDR3 bases are TGTGCCAGCAGCTATCCCCAGGGGGCAAGGGGCTACACCTTC. The chain has TRBV7-2 and TRBJ1-2; 8 bases align to TRBD1. V gave up 4 bases and J gave up 8 bases; unmatched junction bases: 9. Germline V lookup: CDR1 SGHTA, CDR2 FQGNSA. This CDR3 contains 14 residues.

J is TRBJ2-2 and V is TRBV7-2, with 10 bases fitting TRBD2. The V gene's germline CDR1 is SGHTA and CDR2 FQGNSA. Losses at the gene ends were 5 bases for V and 8 bases for J; bases not matched to a gene: 8. The CDR3 length is 15 residues. The CDR3 coding sequence is TGTGCCAGCAGCCCTCCGGGACTAGCGAGGGGGGAGCTGTTTTTT. It translates to CASSPPGLARGELFF.

This rearrangement joins TRBV18 to TRBJ1-5, with D perhaps matching TRBD1 (5 bases). V lost 3 bases and J lost 5, with 14 bases in between. CDR3 size: 15 residues. Germline CDR1 KGHSH, CDR2 LQKENI. The CDR3 loop is CASSPGQTVDQPQHF. For the CDR3, the DNA is TGTGCCAGCTCACCCGGACAAACCGTCGATCAGCCCCAGCATTTT.

The chain couples TRBV11-3 to TRBJ2-5; D is undetermined. Germline V CDR1 and CDR2: SGHNT, YENEEA. Trimming shortened V by 4 bases and J by 2 bases, and 2 bases separated the two germline ends. The CDR3 runs 11 residues. The CDR3 region has the DNA TGTGCCAGCAGCTCTCAAGAGACCCAGTACTTC. It is translated as CASSSQETQYF.

This clone was counted only a few times. V usage is TRBV15 and J usage is TRBJ1-1, with 10 bases matching TRBD1. Germline V gives CDR1 LNHNV, CDR2 YYDKDF (reference sequence). The CDR3 loop spans 15 amino acids. V shed 6 bases and J 5 bases; nucleotides not matched to a gene: 9. The CDR3 DNA is TGTGCCACCAGTAGGGACAGGGGTACTGGGACTGAAGCTTTCTTT. This gives the protein CATSRDRGTGTEAFF.

The chain combines TRBV19 with TRBJ1-2, with 8 bases matching TRBD1. The CDR3 contains 15 residues. The trim removed 5 bases at V and 8 bases at J, leaving 13 bases unmatched. CDR1 and CDR2 (germline): LNHDA, SQIVND (reference sequence). The CDR3 nucleotides read TGTGCCAGTAGTGTGCAGGGGGCCATAGTTCACGGCTACACCTTC. Translated, it gives CASSVQGAIVHGYTF.

V and J are TRBV7-8 and TRBJ1-2; D gene unclear. The CDR3 consists of 14 residues. The germline CDR1 and CDR2 sequences are SGHVS and FQNEAQ. V was shortened by 4 bases and J by 8 bases, with 17 bases between the two germline ends. CDR3 bases: TGTGCCAGCAGCTCCACAATGCCCGGGAGAGGCTACACCTTC. Protein sequence: CASSSTMPGRGYTF.

The rearrangement uses TRBV11-2 and TRBJ2-5, with D maybe TRBD2 (5 bases). The germline CDR1 and CDR2 sequences are SGHAT and FQNNGV. This CDR3 is built from 14 residues. V was cut by 5 bases and J by 11 bases, with 21 bases left in between. DNA of the CDR3: TGTGCCAGCAGCCGCGATGTGGCGGGCACCTGGCAGTACTTC. It codes for CASSRDVAGTWQYF.

V gene TRBV6-5 combines with J gene TRBJ2-2; perhaps TRBD2 as D (7 bases). The CDR3 is 16 residues long. The ends were cut back, 2 bases at V and 4 bases at J, with 14 bases in the middle. Per germline, CDR1 MNHEY and CDR2 SVGAGI. The CDR3 sequence: CASSYRGAVSTGELFF. The CDR3 region has the DNA TGTGCCAGCAGTTACCGGGGGGCCGTCTCCACCGGGGAGCTGTTTTTT.

The genes are TRBV19 and TRBJ2-3, with unresolved D. The CDR3 length is 14 residues. CDR1 and CDR2 from the germline V gene are LNHDA and SQIVND (reference sequence). Trimming took 6 bases from V and 0 from J, leaving 10 bases between them. For the CDR3, the DNA is TGTGCCAGTAGAGATCACTCTAGCACAGATACGCAGTATTTT. Its translation: CASRDHSSTDTQYF.

J is TRBJ2-5 and V is TRBV29-1, with 9 positions matching TRBD1. Germline loops: CDR1 SQVTM, CDR2 ANQGSEA. The CDR3 is 13 residues long. Trimming cost V 7 bases and J 5 bases; bases outside gene matches: 8. The CDR3 here is CSGDRGGKETQYF. In nucleotides, the CDR3 is TGCAGCGGCGACAGGGGGGGAAAGGAGACCCAGTACTTC.

The chain carries TRBV21-1 and TRBJ1-6. TRBV21-1 is tagged as a pseudogene. CDR3 length equals 15 residues. CDR3: CASSKARQGGSPLHF. CDR3 DNA: TGTGCCAGCAGCAAAGCCAGGCAGGGAGGCTCACCCCTCCACTTT.